This paragraph covers one T cell receptor beta chain sequence. Data came from immunoSEQ multiplex PCR; TCRdb stores just in-frame clones and leaves some out. The sample lists some 15,000 clones, approximately 90% seen once, with less than 0.95% in the top ten. Documented time point: week 3, after first cycle of checkpoint inhibitor. The sample belongs to a study of blood T cell dynamics during melanoma immunotherapy. V lost 3 bases and J lost 14, with 8 bases in between. The CDR3 runs to 10 residues. CDR1 and CDR2 (germline): SNHLY, FYNNEI. The material sequenced was blood, taken from a patient treated with checkpoint blockade. The rearrangement uses TRBV2 and TRBJ2-1; no definite D call. This clonotype originated in a human donor with melanoma. The CDR3 DNA is TGTGCCAGCAGTGACGTCCAGGAGTTCTTC. Translation: CASSDVQEFF.